This paragraph covers one T cell receptor beta chain sequence. This clone appeared once. What antigen it recognizes has not been identified. There are no base qualities to consult, and no much larger clone falls within one base. Trimming takes 4 bases from V and 2 bases from J, and the germline ends sit 8 bases apart. Counted from cysteine to phenylalanine, this CDR3 has 13 amino acids. The entry retains the CDR3 DNA only, 39 bases that are in frame from base 1. The immunoSEQ Assay, a bias-controlled multiplex PCR, was used to amplify TCRbeta CDR3 regions from genomic DNA. Regarding the original processing steps: Within the assay, amplification of reference gene primers was used to estimate how many nucleated cells each sample contained. To quantify the absolute abundance of each unique TCRbeta CDR3 rearrangement, sequence reads were collapsed and filtered. Productive Simpson clonality was computed per sample as the square root of Simpson's diversity index over productive rearrangements. TCRdb retrieved this table from immuneACCESS and kept in-frame rearrangements only. Not all clones are present; in checked studies, unresolved V genes account for under half, and no reason is known for the remainder. The V and J calls and the clone size are those of that table, but D and trimming were determined from the DNA. The sample yields 130,000 to 150,000 clones; approximately 90% were counted once. The biggest ten clones account for 4% of the sample.

The sample is drawn from a study of blood T cell repertoires in COVID-19 (TCRdb year 2020). Background for the entire study: Samples covering the acute and convalescent phases of COVID-19 were provided by collaborators in the United States, Italy and Spain. The prospective study material was composed of cDNA or gDNA derived from T cells, B-cell-depleted T cells, or PBMCs. The dataset comprised deeply sampled blood TCRbeta repertoires from subjects exposed to, actively infected with, or recovered from COVID-19. The repertoires were released in a freely available public database intended as a resource for research on the immune response to SARS-CoV-2. The samples were drawn from two sources: the first 160 participants of the ongoing ImmuneRACE study, and 1,200 or so subjects contributed by 6 global collaborators. A de-identified subject ID, COVID-19 status, age in years and sex were almost always included in the sample metadata. HLA class I and class II types, where available, came from metadata supplied by the sample provider rather than from assay-based typing.

Participants in the prospective study were aged roughly 18 to 89 years, lived in under 30 United States geographic areas, and enrolled through a virtual design. In the prospective study, participants were assigned to cohorts based on the clinical history participants reported in a screening survey and a study questionnaire. A participant counted as exposed if, within 2 weeks of entering the study, that participant had been in contact with someone who had a PCR-confirmed or clinician-diagnosed COVID-19 case. Each participant in the prospective study had whole blood, serum and a nasopharyngeal or oropharyngeal swab collected by mobile phlebotomists. Additional blood draws and questionnaires over an approximately 2-month period could optionally be provided by prospective study participants. Before DNA extraction, blood samples from the prospective study were shipped at room temperature or frozen.

General findings and caveats noted by the study authors: Clinical and demographic metadata were provided uncurated, with the amount varying by source and participant.

The source material was PBMCs or T cells enriched from blood (not recorded which). Rearrangement joined TRBV12-3 or TRBV12-4 to TRBJ1-2; TRBD1 might be the D gene, on 6 matching bases. The receptor comes from a woman aged 40-49 years who had been exposed to COVID-19. The CDR3 loop reads CASSSDRNYGYTF. The sequence in DNA is TGTGCCAGCAGTTCGGACAGAAACTATGGCTACACCTTC.